These T cell receptor beta chains were read from a single sample in a study of blood T cells in healthy people across ages. Each CDR3 protein gets one entry after TCRdb re-called the 5' RACE reads with MiXCR. The repertoire consists of roughly 1.4 million distinct CDR3 sequences, with roughly 59% occurring once and the leading ten covering more than 6%. The sequenced sample was blood. These receptors all stem from a man aged 18 to 30 in good health. CDR3s include the opening cysteine and the closing phenylalanine or tryptophan. D genes are given only for firm matches. Where a row states a size, it is once, few, many or the class of an expanded clone; other rows omit it.

cdr3_nt | cdr3_aa | j_call | clone_size | d_call | v_call
TGTGCCAGTTTCACGCGAAAAATCCCCTACGAGCAGTACTTC | CASFTRKIPYEQYF | TRBJ2-7 | few | . | TRBV28
TGCAGTGCCCCAACTAGCGGAACAACAGATACGCAGTATTTT | CSAPTSGTTDTQYF | TRBJ2-3 | . | TRBD2 | TRBV20-1
TGTGCCAGCCGGGACCCGGGGGAGTACGAGCAGTACTTC | CASRDPGEYEQYF | TRBJ2-7 | . | . | TRBV12-3/TRBV12-4
TGCGCCAGCAGCTTGGACAATAATTCACCCCTCCACTTT | CASSLDNNSPLHF | TRBJ1-6 | few | . | TRBV5-1
TGTGCCACCAGCGTTTGGACTAGCGGGAGTTGGACAGATACGCAGTATTTT | CATSVWTSGSWTDTQYF | TRBJ2-3 | many | TRBD2 | TRBV15
TGTGCCAGCAGTTTAGGGGCAGGGGGATCCGGCTATGGCTACACCTTC | CASSLGAGGSGYGYTF | TRBJ1-2 | few | TRBD1 | TRBV12-3/TRBV12-4
TGTGCCGGCAGGGACGGACGGTTCCAAGAGACCCAGTACTTC | CAGRDGRFQETQYF | TRBJ2-5 | . | . | TRBV7-2
TGTGCCAGCATCTCCGGCCGCAGGGGGAAGGAAGAGACCCAGTACTTC | CASISGRRGKEETQYF | TRBJ2-5 | . | TRBD1 | TRBV12-3/TRBV12-4
TGCAGCGTACAAGGTATCATGAACACTGGAGCTTTCTTT | CSVQGIMNTGAFF | TRBJ1-1 | . | . | TRBV29-1
TGTGCCAGCTCACCAGCGCTCACCTACAATGAGCAGTTCTTC | CASSPALTYNEQFF | TRBJ2-1 | . | . | TRBV18
TGTGCCAGCAGTCCAGGGTCTGGGACTAGGGATGGGGAGACCCAGTACTTC | CASSPGSGTRDGETQYF | TRBJ2-5 | . | TRBD2 | TRBV27
TGTGCCAGCAGTTTCTCGGGTATCTTTAACGAGCAGTACTTC | CASSFSGIFNEQYF | TRBJ2-7 | few | . | TRBV28
TGCAGTGCTCCGAAACTACAGAACACTGGGGGCGAGCAGTACTTC | CSAPKLQNTGGEQYF | TRBJ2-7 | few | . | TRBV20-1
TGCAGTGCTAGGAGGACAGGGGGTGGACGGTACTTC | CSARRTGGGRYF | TRBJ2-7 | . | TRBD1 | TRBV20-1
TGTGCCAGCAGCCAAGAGCTAGCGGGAGGGTTGGAGGCGCAGTATTTT | CASSQELAGGLEAQYF | TRBJ2-3 | . | TRBD2 | TRBV4-2
TGTGCCAGCACCTTCCCGACAGGCACAGATACGCAGTATTTT | CASTFPTGTDTQYF | TRBJ2-3 | few | . | TRBV6-5
TGTGCTAGCTCACCACGGGCGACCCAATACGAGCAGTACTTC | CASSPRATQYEQYF | TRBJ2-7 | . | . | TRBV18
TGCAGCGTTAGGGGCCGGGACACAAATGAAAAACTGTTTTTT | CSVRGRDTNEKLFF | TRBJ1-4 | . | . | TRBV29-1
TGTGCCATCAGTGAGCGGGAGGGAGGCTACACCTTC | CAISEREGGYTF | TRBJ1-2 | . | . | TRBV10-3
TGTGCCAGCAGTTTGGTTAGGGGCGGAGTCACTGAAGCTTTCTTT | CASSLVRGGVTEAFF | TRBJ1-1 | . | . | TRBV12-3/TRBV12-4
TGCAGCGTAGAGCCCGGGACAGGGGGATTAGGCACTGAAGCTTTCTTT | CSVEPGTGGLGTEAFF | TRBJ1-1 | . | TRBD1 | TRBV29-1
TGCGCCAGCAGCCAACAGACACTCAGGGTCGGCTCCTACGAGCAGTACTTC | CASSQQTLRVGSYEQYF | TRBJ2-7 | . | . | TRBV4-1
TGTGCCAGCAGTCGCCTGGGACAGCAAGAGACCCAGTACTTC | CASSRLGQQETQYF | TRBJ2-5 | few | TRBD1 | TRBV6-2/TRBV6-3
TGCAGTGCTAGGGGAGACAGGGTGTCGGCCGAGCAGTACTTC | CSARGDRVSAEQYF | TRBJ2-7 | . | TRBD1 | TRBV20-1
TGCGCCAGCAGCTCTCGAGCGGGAGAACAGTACGAGCAGTACTTC | CASSSRAGEQYEQYF | TRBJ2-7 | once | TRBD2 | TRBV5-1
TGTGCCAGCAGGGGACAGGGGAGTGATGAGCAGTTCTTC | CASRGQGSDEQFF | TRBJ2-1 | . | TRBD1 | TRBV7-9
TGTGCCAGCAGCCAGCGAAGCGGGGGCCCCTACAATGAGCAGTTCTTC | CASSQRSGGPYNEQFF | TRBJ2-1 | . | TRBD2 | TRBV4-2
TGCAGCGTTCTCCGGGAGGGGCAAGAGACCCAGTACTTC | CSVLREGQETQYF | TRBJ2-5 | . | TRBD2 | TRBV29-1
TGTGCCAGCAGTTACCCAAACCCGGGACTAGCGGGAGTTCGCTACGAGCAGTACTTC | CASSYPNPGLAGVRYEQYF | TRBJ2-7 | . | TRBD2 | TRBV6-2/TRBV6-3
TGCGCCAGCAGCTTGTTTGAGTCAAGGCAGGAGGGGAGGCAGTTCTTC | CASSLFESRQEGRQFF | TRBJ2-1 | . | . | TRBV5-1
TGTGCCAGTAGTATTTCTGGGACGGTGAACTATGGCTACACCTTC | CASSISGTVNYGYTF | TRBJ1-2 | . | . | TRBV19
TGTGCCAGCAGCACAGCTGACAGGTCTCCCTACGAGCAGTACTTC | CASSTADRSPYEQYF | TRBJ2-7 | . | . | TRBV13
TGTGCCAGCAGTTTACGTATGGAAACCTGGGATTATAATTCACCCCTCCACTTT | CASSLRMETWDYNSPLHF | TRBJ1-6 | . | . | TRBV27
TGTGCCAGCAGCTTAGAACGTGGACACATCTACGAGCAGTACTTC | CASSLERGHIYEQYF | TRBJ2-7 | few | . | TRBV11-2
TGTGCCAGCTCAACATGGGCCGATCCATACAATGAGCAGTTCTTC | CASSTWADPYNEQFF | TRBJ2-1 | . | . | TRBV18